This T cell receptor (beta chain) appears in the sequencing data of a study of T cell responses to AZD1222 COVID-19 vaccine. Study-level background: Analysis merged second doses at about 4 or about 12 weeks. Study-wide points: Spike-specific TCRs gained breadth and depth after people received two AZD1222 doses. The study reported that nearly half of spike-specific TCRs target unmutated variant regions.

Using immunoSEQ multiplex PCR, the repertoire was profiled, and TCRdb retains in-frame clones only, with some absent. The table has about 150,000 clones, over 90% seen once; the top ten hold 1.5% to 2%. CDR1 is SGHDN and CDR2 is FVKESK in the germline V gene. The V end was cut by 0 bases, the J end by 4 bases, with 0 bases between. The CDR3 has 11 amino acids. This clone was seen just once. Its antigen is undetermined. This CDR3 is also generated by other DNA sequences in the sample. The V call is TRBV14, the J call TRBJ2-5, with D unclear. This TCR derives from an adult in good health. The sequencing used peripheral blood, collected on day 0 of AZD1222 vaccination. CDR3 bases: TGTGCCAGCAGCCAAGAAGAGACCCAGTACTTC. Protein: CASSQEETQYF.